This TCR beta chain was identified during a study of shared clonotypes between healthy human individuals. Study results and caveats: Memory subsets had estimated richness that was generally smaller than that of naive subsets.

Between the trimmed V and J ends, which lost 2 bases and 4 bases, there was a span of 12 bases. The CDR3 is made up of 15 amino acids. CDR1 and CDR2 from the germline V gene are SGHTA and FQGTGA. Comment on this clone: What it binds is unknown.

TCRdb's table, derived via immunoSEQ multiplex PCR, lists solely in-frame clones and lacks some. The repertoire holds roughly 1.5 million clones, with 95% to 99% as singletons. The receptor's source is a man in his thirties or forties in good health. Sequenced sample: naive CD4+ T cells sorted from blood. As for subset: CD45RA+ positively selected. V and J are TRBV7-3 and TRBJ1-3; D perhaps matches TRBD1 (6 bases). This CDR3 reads CASSLEGGLGNTIYF. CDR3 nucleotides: TGTGCCAGCAGCTTAGAGGGGGGCCTCGGAAACACCATATATTTT.